The next 12 T cell receptor beta chains were all read from a single sample in a study of blood T cell repertoires in COVID-19. TCRdb keeps only in-frame clones here, not all; method: immunoSEQ multiplex PCR. The sample has roughly 250,000 clones; approximately 85% are singletons. The sample comprised peripheral blood. These receptors all come from a woman aged 70-85 years with acute or convalescent COVID-19.

This chain links TRBV18 with TRBJ1-2; D perhaps matches TRBD1 (5 bases). The CDR3 has 14 amino acids. Trimming removed 2 bases from V and 1 base from J, with 8 bases in between. The germline V gene has CDR1 KGHSH and CDR2 LQKENI. This chain's CDR3 is CASSPKQVNYGYTF. In DNA, the CDR3 is TGTGCCAGCTCACCAAAACAGGTTAACTATGGCTACACCTTC.

V gene TRBV2 combines with J gene TRBJ2-6; no clear D. With 6 bases removed from V and 0 bases from J, the gap between germline ends came to 12 bases. CDR3 length: 16 residues. The V gene's germline CDR1 is SNHLY and CDR2 FYNNEI. The CDR3 protein is CASRVDSSSGANVLTF. Here the CDR3 DNA reads TGTGCCAGCAGGGTCGACTCGAGCTCTGGGGCCAACGTCCTGACTTTC.

The J gene is TRBJ1-3, the V gene TRBV19; D might be TRBD1 (6 bases). Between the trimmed V and J ends, which lost 6 bases and 3 bases, there was a span of 15 bases. The CDR3 contains 15 residues. The germline gives CDR1 LNHDA, CDR2 SQIVND (reference sequence). CDR3 sequence reads: CASRPQGLVGNTIYF. In nucleotides, the CDR3 is TGTGCCAGTAGGCCGCAGGGGTTGGTTGGAAACACCATATATTTT.

This chain connects TRBV5-1 to TRBJ2-3; possible D gene TRBD1, 6 bases. V shed 3 bases and J shed 0 bases, with 14 bases lying between them. The CDR3 runs 16 residues. Germline V gene lookup returns CDR1 SGHRS and CDR2 YFSETQ. Here the CDR3 DNA reads TGCGCCAGCAGCTCGTCACCGACAGGCAGCACAGATACGCAGTATTTT. This encodes CASSSSPTGSTDTQYF. Supplemented by reference TRBV5-1 and TRBJ2-3, the full variable domain reads KAGVTQTPRYLIKTRGQQVTLSCSPISGHRSVSWYQQTPGQGLQFLFEYFSETQRNKGNFPGRFSGRQFSNSRSEMNVSTLELGDSALYLCASSSSPTGSTDTQYFGPGTRLTVL.

The V gene is TRBV7-6, the J gene TRBJ2-1; 13 nucleotides match TRBD2. This CDR3 contains 15 residues. The V gene end was trimmed by 5 bases and the J gene end by 8 bases; junction bases not matched to a gene: 6. The germline V gene encodes CDR1 SGHVS and CDR2 FNYEAQ. This chain's CDR3 is CASSVRLAGGDEQFF. CDR3 coding DNA: TGTGCCAGCAGCGTCCGACTAGCGGGGGGCGATGAGCAGTTCTTC. Filled out from reference TRBV7-6 and TRBJ2-1, the complete variable domain reads GAGVSQSPRYKVTKRGQDVALRCDPISGHVSLYWYRQALGQGPEFLTYFNYEAQQDKSGLPNDRFSAERPEGSISTLTIQRTEQRDSAMYRCASSVRLAGGDEQFFGPGTRLTVL.

The J gene is TRBJ1-2, the V gene TRBV7-9; 9 bases align to TRBD1. J gave up 8 bases and V 4 bases, and 8 bases lay outside the gene matches. The CDR3 is made up of 14 amino acids. Germline V gene sequence: CDR1 SEHNR, CDR2 FQNEAQ (reference sequence). CDR3: CASSSNRGPEGYTF. As DNA, the CDR3 is TGTGCCAGCAGCTCGAACAGGGGGCCGGAAGGCTACACCTTC.

The chain carries TRBV6-6 and TRBJ1-2; TRBD1 agrees at 7 bases. The CDR3 consists of 16 residues. In germline, CDR1 is MNHNY, CDR2 SVGAGI (reference sequence). Germline trimming cut 0 bases from V and 3 bases from J; bases unmatched to any gene: 7. CDR3 DNA: TGTGCCAGCAGTTACTCCACCGGGACAGAACACTATGGCTACACCTTC. The encoded protein is CASSYSTGTEHYGYTF.

The rearrangement links TRBV11-3 to TRBJ1-6, with D unresolved. The CDR3 spans 13 residues. V was cut by 0 bases and J by 9 bases, with 6 bases left in between. Germline loops: CDR1 SGHNT, CDR2 YENEEA. Here the CDR3 reads CASSLDVLSPLHF. CDR3 in DNA: TGTGCCAGCAGCTTAGATGTCCTTTCACCCCTCCACTTT.

This clone was found once. This chain connects TRBV5-1 to TRBJ1-6; 8 bases agree with TRBD1. CDR1 and CDR2 from the germline V gene are SGHRS and YFSETQ. Germline trimming cut 1 base from V and 7 bases from J; bases unmatched to any gene: 4. This CDR3 spans 15 amino acids. This CDR3 is CASSLYRTGNSPLHF. The CDR3 bases are TGCGCCAGCAGCTTGTATCGGACAGGGAATTCACCCCTCCACTTT.

The genes are TRBV3-1 (or the pseudogene TRBV3-2) and TRBJ1-1; D may be TRBD1 (5 bases). The CDR3 runs to 15 residues. Germline assignment: CDR1 LGHDT and CDR2 YNNKEL (reference sequence). V lost 1 base, J lost 13 bases, and 22 bases lay in between. The CDR3 region is CASSQGPDSTVRVFF. CDR3 nucleotides: TGTGCCAGCAGCCAAGGCCCTGACAGTACCGTTAGGGTTTTCTTT.

The CDR3 bases are TGTGCCAGCACCCCTAATGGCAGGGGGAATGAAAAACTGTTTTTT. Its translation is CASTPNGRGNEKLFF. The chain recombines TRBV28 with TRBJ1-4; 7 nucleotides agree with TRBD1. CDR1 and CDR2 from the germline V gene are MDHEN and SYDVKM. V lost 7 bases to trimming and J lost 5 bases; unmatched junction nucleotides: 10. The CDR3 runs to 15 residues.

This clone was counted between two and nine times. The same CDR3 arises from other DNA sequences in this sample as well. The chain is built from TRBV10-3 and TRBJ1-1; no definite D call. The ends were cut back, 3 bases at V and 8 bases at J, with 7 bases in the middle. The germline CDR1 and CDR2 sequences are ENHRY and SYGVKD. This CDR3 has 11 residues. CDR3 DNA: TGTGCCATCAGTGAACGAACAGAAGCTTTCTTT. Protein: CAISERTEAFF.